Listed below are T cell receptor beta chains from one sample, sequenced in a study of cytomegalovirus exposure and HLA in healthy donors. Only in-frame clones appear in the TCRdb table, and some are missing; sequencing was by immunoSEQ multiplex PCR. Among 100,000 to 150,000 clones, about 80% were seen once, and the ten largest hold roughly 2.5%. Source material: PBMCs. These receptor sequences come from a boy aged 2 to 9 in good health and CMV-seronegative. Each CDR3 is given with its conserved first and last residue. Fields, in order: V gene, CDR3 length, clone size, J gene, D gene, CDR3 DNA, CDR3 protein. A D gene is named only where the DNA matches it firmly. A clone size is listed for some rows: how often the clone was seen (once, few, many), or a class if it is expanded.

TRBV10-3	15	.	TRBJ1-1	.	TGTGCCATCAGTGGGTCCTCGTGGGGCGACACTGAAGCTTTCTTT	CAISGSSWGDTEAFF
TRBV11-2	16	.	TRBJ2-2	TRBD1	TGTGCCAGCAGCGCCCCCCAGGGGGCGCTTCCCGGGGAGCTGTTTTTT	CASSAPQGALPGELFF
TRBV27	17	.	TRBJ2-1	TRBD2	TGTGCCAGCAGTTTACTTCCCGGACTAGCGGAATACAATGAGCAGTTCTTC	CASSLLPGLAEYNEQFF
TRBV27	14	.	TRBJ2-5	TRBD2	TGTGCCAGCAGTTGGGGTTCGCGGGGGGAGACCCAGTACTTC	CASSWGSRGETQYF
TRBV5-1	15	.	TRBJ1-5	TRBD1	TGCGCCAGCAGCCTCGGGACAGGGGGCGATGGGCCCCAGCATTTT	CASSLGTGGDGPQHF
TRBV6-4	15	.	TRBJ2-3	TRBD2	TGTGCCAGCAGCGAACTATCTAGCGGGCTGGATACGCAGTATTTT	CASSELSSGLDTQYF
TRBV6-6	16	.	TRBJ2-2	TRBD2	TGTGCCAGCAGCTTGGGGACTAGCGGAAACACCGGGGAGCTGTTTTTT	CASSLGTSGNTGELFF
TRBV6-1	13	.	TRBJ2-5	.	TGTGCCAGCGCGGCCCCATATGCAGAGACCCAGTACTTC	CASAAPYAETQYF
TRBV30	16	.	TRBJ2-7	.	TGTGCCTGGAGTGGACAGGACAGCTCCGTCTCCTACGAGCAGTACTTC	CAWSGQDSSVSYEQYF
TRBV7-9	17	.	TRBJ2-1	TRBD2	TGTGCCAGCAGCTTAGCGCGGGCTAGCGGGTCCTACAATGAGCAGTTCTTC	CASSLARASGSYNEQFF
TRBV6-6	13	.	TRBJ1-1	.	TGTGCCAGCAGTTACAGCAGCGATGGGTCAGCTTTCTTT	CASSYSSDGSAFF
TRBV20-1	11	once	TRBJ2-7	.	TGCAGTGCTAGAGTAGTTGGCGAGCAGTACTTC	CSARVVGEQYF
TRBV19	13	.	TRBJ1-1	.	TGTGCCAGTCCCACCGGACAGAACACTGAAGCTTTCTTT	CASPTGQNTEAFF
TRBV5-8	17	.	TRBJ2-1	TRBD2	TGTGCCAGCAGCTATAGCGGGGGGGGCGCTTTCGAGAGTGAGCAGTTCTTC	CASSYSGGGAFESEQFF
TRBV9	12	few	TRBJ1-2	.	TGTGCCAGCAGCGTAGGAGGGCCTGGCTACACCTTC	CASSVGGPGYTF
TRBV27	13	.	TRBJ1-2	.	TGTGCCAGCAGTCATGGGAGGGGGTATGGCTACACCTTC	CASSHGRGYGYTF
TRBV6-5	16	.	TRBJ2-3	.	TGTGCCAGCAGTTTGCGGGGGGACAGAAACACAGATACGCAGTATTTT	CASSLRGDRNTDTQYF
TRBV4-3	15	.	TRBJ2-2	.	TGCGCCAGCAGCCAACCAGGGGAGATGGCCGGGGAGCTGTTTTTT	CASSQPGEMAGELFF
TRBV7-2	14	.	TRBJ2-2	TRBD2	TGTGCCAGCAGCTTGGGACTAGGCACCGGGGAGCTGTTTTTT	CASSLGLGTGELFF
TRBV29-1	16	.	TRBJ2-1	TRBD2	TGCACCTTCCGCGGACTAGCGGCCAACTCCTACAATGAGCAGTTCTTC	CTFRGLAANSYNEQFF
TRBV7-9	16	.	TRBJ2-5	TRBD1	TGTTCCAGCAGCTCCCTGGGGGGACAGGGGAAAGAGACCCAGTACTTC	CSSSSLGGQGKETQYF
TRBV9	17	once	TRBJ2-3	TRBD2	TGTGCCAGCAGTGGGGGGGGAGGGCTCCCTAGCACAGATACGCAGTATTTT	CASSGGGGLPSTDTQYF
TRBV4-1	16	.	TRBJ2-3	.	TGCGCCAGCAGCCAAGTGAGCGTGGCCGTTTCAGATACGCAGTATTTT	CASSQVSVAVSDTQYF
TRBV5-4	14	.	TRBJ2-7	TRBD1	TGTGCCAGCAGTTACGGGACAGGGTTTAACGAGCAGTACTTC	CASSYGTGFNEQYF
TRBV5-1	16	.	TRBJ2-1	TRBD2	TGCGCCAGCAGCTTGGCCGGACTAGCGGGAAGTAATGAGCAGTTCTTC	CASSLAGLAGSNEQFF
TRBV5-1	16	.	TRBJ2-1	.	TGCGCCAGCAGCTTGGATGGGGCCGTTCGGAACAATGAGCAGTTCTTC	CASSLDGAVRNNEQFF
TRBV19	15	.	TRBJ2-2	TRBD1	TGTGCCAGTGGGGGACAGGGTACGAACACCGGGGAGCTGTTTTTT	CASGGQGTNTGELFF
TRBV7-2	14	.	TRBJ1-2	TRBD1	TGTGCCAGCAGTCCCCGGACAGGGACGGCTGGCTACACCTTC	CASSPRTGTAGYTF
TRBV13	16	.	TRBJ2-4	.	TGTGCCAGCAGCTCCCGGACTGCACTAGCCAAAAACATTCAGTACTTC	CASSSRTALAKNIQYF
TRBV19	14	.	TRBJ1-6	TRBD1	TGTGCCAGTAGTCTACAGGGGATCAATTCACCCCTCCACTTT	CASSLQGINSPLHF
TRBV7-9	15	.	TRBJ2-1	TRBD2	TGTGCCAGCAGCCCCGGGGGGGTCTCCTACAATGAGCAGTTCTTC	CASSPGGVSYNEQFF
TRBV4-2	17	.	TRBJ2-7	TRBD2	TGTGCCAGCAGCCGGAATAGCGGGGGGGGAAAGAGCTACGAGCAGTACTTC	CASSRNSGGGKSYEQYF
TRBV7-9	18	.	TRBJ2-1	TRBD2	TGTGCCAGCAGCTTAGCGAGGGTCCTAACTAGCGCATACAATGAGCAGTTCTTC	CASSLARVLTSAYNEQFF
TRBV6-5	15	.	TRBJ1-5	.	TGTGCCAGCGGAAGGGGTCCAGGCAGCAATCAGCCCCAGCATTTT	CASGRGPGSNQPQHF
TRBV18	15	.	TRBJ1-1	.	TGTGCCAGCTCACCACCGCGAGGATACAACACTGAAGCTTTCTTT	CASSPPRGYNTEAFF
TRBV25-1	13	.	TRBJ1-1	.	TGTGCCAGCAGTGCCGGGGGATACACTGAAGCTTTCTTT	CASSAGGYTEAFF
TRBV28	17	few	TRBJ2-1	TRBD1	TGTGCCAGCAGCTCACGGGACAGGGGGCCTTCCTACAATGAGCAGTTCTTC	CASSSRDRGPSYNEQFF
TRBV19	15	.	TRBJ1-2	.	TGTGCCAGTAGTATACAGGTTCCTTATAACTATGGCTACACCTTC	CASSIQVPYNYGYTF
TRBV4-1	17	.	TRBJ1-2	.	TGCGCCAGCAGCCAAGTCTGGCGGGGCGACCCCCGCTATGGCTACACCTTC	CASSQVWRGDPRYGYTF
TRBV7-6	16	.	TRBJ2-3	.	TGTGCCAGCAGCCGCGCAGCGGGCGCTAGCACAGATACGCAGTATTTT	CASSRAAGASTDTQYF
TRBV9	15	.	TRBJ1-4	.	TGTGCCAGCAGCGTAGCGGGAGGTCCTAATGAAAAACTGTTTTTT	CASSVAGGPNEKLFF
TRBV4-2	15	.	TRBJ2-3	.	TGTGCCAGCAGTCAATCAGCACAGAGCACAGATACGCAGTATTTT	CASSQSAQSTDTQYF
TRBV7-9	15	.	TRBJ2-7	TRBD2	TGTTCCAGCAGCTTTCTAGCGGGGTCCTCCTACGAGCAGTACTTC	CSSSFLAGSSYEQYF
TRBV2	14	.	TRBJ2-2	TRBD2	TGTGCCAGCCGCGGGAGGGTGGACACCGGGGAGCTGTTTTTT	CASRGRVDTGELFF
TRBV19	12	few	TRBJ1-1	.	TGTGCCACCCGGATAGGGGGAACTGAAGCTTTCTTT	CATRIGGTEAFF
TRBV6-1	11	.	TRBJ1-1	.	TGTGCCAGCAGCGGTAAAACTGAAGCTTTCTTT	CASSGKTEAFF
TRBV11-2	16	few	TRBJ2-1	TRBD2	TGTGCCAGCAGCTTGAGCCTAGCGGGAACCTACAATGAGCAGTTCTTC	CASSLSLAGTYNEQFF
TRBV30	13	.	TRBJ1-1	.	TGTGCCTGGAGTATTGGGCAAGGGGTTGAAGCTTTCTTT	CAWSIGQGVEAFF
TRBV18	15	once	TRBJ1-6	TRBD1	TGTGCCAGCTCACCCGGACAGGGGGGTTATTCACCCCTCCACTTT	CASSPGQGGYSPLHF
TRBV9	14	.	TRBJ2-4	.	TGTGCCAGCAGCGTAGGGGCAGATAAAAACATTCAGTACTTC	CASSVGADKNIQYF